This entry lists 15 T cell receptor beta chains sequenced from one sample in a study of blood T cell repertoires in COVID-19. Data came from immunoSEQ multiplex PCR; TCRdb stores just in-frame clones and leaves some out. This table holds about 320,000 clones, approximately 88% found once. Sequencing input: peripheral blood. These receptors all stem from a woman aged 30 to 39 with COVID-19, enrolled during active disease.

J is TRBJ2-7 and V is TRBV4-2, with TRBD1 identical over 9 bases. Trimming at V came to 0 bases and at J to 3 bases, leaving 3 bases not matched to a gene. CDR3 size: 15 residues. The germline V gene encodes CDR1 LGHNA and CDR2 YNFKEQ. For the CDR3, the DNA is TGTGCCAGCAGCCAAGAACAGGGGGCATACTACGAGCAGTACTTC. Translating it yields CASSQEQGAYYEQYF.

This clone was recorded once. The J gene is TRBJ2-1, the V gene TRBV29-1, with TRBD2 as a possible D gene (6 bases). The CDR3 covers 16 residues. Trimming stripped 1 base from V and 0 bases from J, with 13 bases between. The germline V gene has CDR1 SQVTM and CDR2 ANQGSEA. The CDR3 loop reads CSVEAGLQISYNEQFF. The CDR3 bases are TGCAGCGTTGAAGCGGGACTCCAGATCTCCTACAATGAGCAGTTCTTC.

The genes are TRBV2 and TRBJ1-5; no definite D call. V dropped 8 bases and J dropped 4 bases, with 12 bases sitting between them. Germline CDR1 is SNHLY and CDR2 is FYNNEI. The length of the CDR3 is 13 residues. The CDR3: CASSNRENQPQHF. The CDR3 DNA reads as TGTGCCAGCTCTAACCGGGAAAATCAGCCCCAGCATTTT. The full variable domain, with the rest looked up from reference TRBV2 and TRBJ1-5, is EPEVTQTPSHQVTQMGQEVILRCVPISNHLYFYWYRQILGQKVEFLVSFYNNEISEKSEIFDDQFSVERPDGSNFTLKIRSTKLEDSAMYFCASSNRENQPQHFGDGTRLSIL.

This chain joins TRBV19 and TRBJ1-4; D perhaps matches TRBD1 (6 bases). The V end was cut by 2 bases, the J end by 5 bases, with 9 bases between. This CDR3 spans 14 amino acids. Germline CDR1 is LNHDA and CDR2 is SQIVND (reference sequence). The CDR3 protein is CASSIQGSNEKLFF. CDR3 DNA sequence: TGTGCCAGTAGTATACAGGGGAGCAATGAAAAACTGTTTTTT. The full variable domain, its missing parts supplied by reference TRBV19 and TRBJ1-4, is DGGITQSPKYLFRKEGQNVTLSCEQNLNHDAMYWYRQDPGQGLRLIYYSQIVNDFQKGDIAEGYSVSREKKESFPLTVTSAQKNPTAFYLCASSIQGSNEKLFFGSGTQLSVL.

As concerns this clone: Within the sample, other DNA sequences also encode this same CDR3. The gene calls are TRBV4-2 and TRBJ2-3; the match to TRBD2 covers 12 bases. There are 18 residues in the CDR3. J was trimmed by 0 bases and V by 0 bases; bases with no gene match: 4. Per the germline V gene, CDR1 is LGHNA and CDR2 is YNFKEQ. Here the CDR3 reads CASSQELAGGPSTDTQYF. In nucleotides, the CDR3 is TGTGCCAGCAGCCAAGAGCTAGCGGGGGGGCCCAGCACAGATACGCAGTATTTT.

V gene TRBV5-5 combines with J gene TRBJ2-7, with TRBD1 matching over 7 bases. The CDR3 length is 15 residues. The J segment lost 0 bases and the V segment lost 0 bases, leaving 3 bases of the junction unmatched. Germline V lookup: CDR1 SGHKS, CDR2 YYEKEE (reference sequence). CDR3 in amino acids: CASSLEGTASYEQYF. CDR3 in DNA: TGTGCCAGCAGCTTGGAGGGGACAGCCTCCTACGAGCAGTACTTC.

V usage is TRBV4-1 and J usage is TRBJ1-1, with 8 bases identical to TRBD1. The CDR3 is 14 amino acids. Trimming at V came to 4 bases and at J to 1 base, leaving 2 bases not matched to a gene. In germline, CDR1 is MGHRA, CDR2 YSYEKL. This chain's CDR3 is CASSPGTGNTEAFF. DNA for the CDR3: TGCGCCAGCAGCCCAGGGACAGGGAACACTGAAGCTTTCTTT.

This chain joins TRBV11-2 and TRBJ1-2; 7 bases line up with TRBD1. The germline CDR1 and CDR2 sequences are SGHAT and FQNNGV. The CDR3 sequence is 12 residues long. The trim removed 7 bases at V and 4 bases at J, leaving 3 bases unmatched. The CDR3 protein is CASTQGGYGYTF. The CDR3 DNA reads TGTGCCAGCACGCAGGGGGGCTATGGCTACACCTTC.

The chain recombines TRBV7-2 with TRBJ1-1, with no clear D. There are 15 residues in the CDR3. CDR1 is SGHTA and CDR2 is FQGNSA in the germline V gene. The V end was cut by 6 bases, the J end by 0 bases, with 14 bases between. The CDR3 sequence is CASRRPGSVNTEAFF. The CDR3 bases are TGTGCCAGCAGACGCCCGGGATCGGTGAACACTGAAGCTTTCTTT.

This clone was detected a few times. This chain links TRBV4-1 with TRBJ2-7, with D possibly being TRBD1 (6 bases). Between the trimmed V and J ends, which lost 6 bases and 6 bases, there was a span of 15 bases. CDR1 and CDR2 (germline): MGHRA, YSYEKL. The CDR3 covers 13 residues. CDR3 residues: CASSGRGNFEQYF. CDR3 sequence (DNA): TGCGCCAGCAGTGGCAGGGGAAATTTCGAGCAGTACTTC.

CDR3 loop: CASSKVDRGESPLHF. DNA for the CDR3: TGTGCCAGCAGCAAAGTAGACAGGGGAGAATCACCCCTCCACTTT. The chain carries TRBV5-5 and TRBJ1-6, with 8 bases that match TRBD1. With V trimmed by 4 bases and J by 10 bases, 10 bases remained unmatched. From germline, CDR1 is SGHKS and CDR2 YYEKEE (reference sequence). The CDR3 spans 15 residues. Based on the CDR3 plus reference TRBV5-5 and TRBJ1-6, the full variable domain is DAGVTQSPTHLIKTRGQQVTLRCSPISGHKSVSWYQQVLGQGPQFIFQYYEKEERGRGNFPDRFSARQFPNYSSELNVNALLLGDSALYLCASSKVDRGESPLHFGNGTRLTVT.

The chain's CDR3 is CASSYSNPRGSEKLFF. As DNA, the CDR3 is TGTGCCAGCAGTTACTCGAACCCCCGGGGGTCGGAAAAACTGTTTTTT. The genes are TRBV6-6 and TRBJ1-4; tentatively, D is TRBD1 (5 bases). The CDR3 totals 16 residues. V lost 0 bases to trimming and J lost 8 bases, with 16 bases between them. Per the germline V gene, CDR1 is MNHNY and CDR2 is SVGAGI (reference sequence).

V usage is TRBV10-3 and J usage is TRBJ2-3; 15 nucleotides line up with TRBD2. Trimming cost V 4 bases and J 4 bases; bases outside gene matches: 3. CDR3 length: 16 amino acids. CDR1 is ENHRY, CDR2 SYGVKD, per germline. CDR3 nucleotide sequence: TGTGCCATCAGTGGGACTAGCGGGGGGGCAGCAGATACGCAGTATTTT. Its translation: CAISGTSGGAADTQYF.

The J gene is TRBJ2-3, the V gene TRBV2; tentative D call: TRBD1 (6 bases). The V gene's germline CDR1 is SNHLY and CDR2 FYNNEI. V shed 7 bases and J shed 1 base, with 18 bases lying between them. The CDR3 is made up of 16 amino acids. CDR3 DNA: TGTGCCAGCATTCCTAATGGGCCAGGGGGCACAGATACGCAGTATTTT. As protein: CASIPNGPGGTDTQYF.

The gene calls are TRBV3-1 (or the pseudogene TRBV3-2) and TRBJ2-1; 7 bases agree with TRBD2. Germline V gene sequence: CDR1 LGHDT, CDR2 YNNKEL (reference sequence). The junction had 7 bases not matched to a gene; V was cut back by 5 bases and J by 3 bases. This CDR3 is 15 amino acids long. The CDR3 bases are TGTGCCAGCAGCGGGGGGGAGGGGTACTACAATGAGCAGTTCTTC. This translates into CASSGGEGYYNEQFF.